This TCR beta chain is from a study of T cell responses to AZD1222 COVID-19 vaccine. Overall study context: Doses given second, at about 4 or about 12 weeks, were pooled.

Some clones are missing from TCRdb's copy, which holds only in-frame ones; the method was immunoSEQ multiplex PCR. Found here are over 110,000 clones, approximately 94% of them singletons; the top ten hold around 5%. This TCR was sampled from an adult in good health. The specimen comprised peripheral blood, sampled on day 0 of AZD1222 vaccination.

CDR3 loop: CASSFQGRGTEAFF. The CDR3 nucleotides read TGTGCCAGCAGTTTCCAGGGGCGCGGCACTGAAGCTTTCTTT. The J gene is TRBJ1-1, the V gene TRBV6-5, with D maybe TRBD1 (6 bases). CDR3 length: 14 residues. Germline assignment: CDR1 MNHEY and CDR2 SVGAGI. Between the trimmed V and J ends, which lost 4 bases and 4 bases, there was a span of 13 bases.